These 32 T cell receptor beta chains share one sample of origin, sequenced in a study of blood T cells in healthy people across ages (dated by TCRdb to about 2015). Library preparation used 5' RACE. Sequenced using an Illumina HiSeq 2500. A second roughly 6 to 11 cycle PCR used a sample-barcoded 5' primer and a J-beta primer mix. TCRdb handled the public reads itself, with Q25 trimming in fastp and clone calling in MiXCR, and kept productive beta chains. Each CDR3 protein gets just one entry, which takes the most common genes and DNA from the rows behind it. The sample includes more than 700,000 distinct CDR3 sequences, with around 45% observed a single time. Less than 20% of the sample lies in the top ten. Sequences were obtained from blood. The receptors come from a man older than 75 in good health.

This chain uses TRBV6-1 with TRBJ2-1; TRBD2 agrees at 13 bases. Per the germline V gene, CDR1 is MNHNS and CDR2 is SASEGT. With V trimmed by 7 bases and J by 3 bases, 9 bases remained unmatched. The CDR3 contains 17 residues. The CDR3 region is CASTGLAGDGGYNEQFF. The CDR3 DNA reads TGTGCCAGCACCGGACTAGCGGGGGACGGGGGCTACAATGAGCAGTTCTTC.

CDR3 coding DNA: TGCGCCAGCAGCTTGGCTTTGGACCAGCCCCAGCATTTT. Residues: CASSLALDQPQHF. The rearrangement links TRBV5-1 to TRBJ1-5, with unresolved D. The V and J ends lost 0 bases and 7 bases respectively, with 8 bases between them. The CDR3 spans 13 residues. Germline CDR1 reads SGHRS; CDR2 reads YFSETQ.

This chain uses TRBV7-9 with TRBJ1-4, with 8 bases identical to TRBD1. Germline loops: CDR1 SEHNR, CDR2 FQNEAQ (reference sequence). With V trimmed by 0 bases and J by 5 bases, 5 bases remained unmatched. The CDR3 runs 16 residues. Here the CDR3 reads CASSLAWDRPNEKLFF. CDR3 sequence (DNA): TGTGCCAGCAGCTTAGCGTGGGACAGGCCCAATGAAAAACTGTTTTTT.

This clonotype was seen a single time. This may come from a read error, since a much larger clone is one base off. V and J are TRBV12-3 or TRBV12-4 and TRBJ2-1; possible D gene TRBD2, 6 bases. This CDR3 is 14 amino acids long. The CDR3 reads CTSSLAEPGYEQFF. DNA for the CDR3: TGTACCAGCAGTTTAGCGGAGCCGGGCTATGAGCAGTTCTTC.

This clonotype was detected a few times. The V gene is TRBV7-8, the J gene TRBJ2-1, with D tentatively TRBD1 (5 bases). Between the trimmed V and J ends, which lost 0 bases and 6 bases, there was a span of 9 bases. CDR3 length: 14 residues. CDR1 is SGHVS, CDR2 FQNEAQ, per germline. The CDR3 coding sequence is TGTGCCAGCAGCTTAGCCAGGGCAGGCAATGAGCAGTTCTTC. Residues: CASSLARAGNEQFF.

The chain uses TRBV11-2 and TRBJ2-1; D might be TRBD1 (5 bases). The CDR3 has 11 amino acids. Germline CDR1 and CDR2: SGHAT and FQNNGV. V was shortened by 4 bases and J by 12 bases, with 10 bases between the two germline ends. This CDR3 reads CASSSPTAQFF. The CDR3 DNA is TGTGCCAGCAGCTCCCCGACAGCGCAGTTCTTC.

The genes are TRBV4-2 and TRBJ2-7; 11 nucleotides line up with TRBD2. The ends lost 1 base at V and 7 bases at J; junction bases unmatched: 3. CDR3 length: 14 residues. From germline, CDR1 is LGHNA and CDR2 YNFKEQ. CDR3 region: CASSQGLAGGEQYF. As DNA, the CDR3 is TGTGCCAGCAGCCAAGGCCTAGCGGGAGGTGAGCAGTACTTC.

The rearrangement links TRBV28 to TRBJ2-3; weak D call: TRBD2 (6 bases). The CDR3 runs 16 residues. The V gene lost 1 base and the J gene lost 2 bases, with 13 bases spanning the gap. The V gene's germline CDR1 is MDHEN and CDR2 SYDVKM. This chain's CDR3 is CASSLFSAGYTDTQYF. CDR3 bases: TGTGCCAGCAGTTTATTTTCGGCGGGGTACACAGATACGCAGTATTTT.

The genes are TRBV25-1 and TRBJ2-5; 8 nucleotides align to TRBD1. This CDR3 contains 17 residues. Germline values: CDR1 MGHDK, CDR2 SYGVNS. Trimming at V came to 1 base and at J to 4 bases, leaving 11 bases not matched to a gene. The CDR3 nucleotides read TGTGCCAGCAGTGAATGGTCGACAGGGGCAGCTTCAGAGACCCAGTACTTC. It specifies CASSEWSTGAASETQYF.

V is TRBV20-1 and J is TRBJ2-5, with unresolved D. Germline V gene data show CDR1 as DFQATT and CDR2 as SNEGSKA (reference sequence). This CDR3 is 14 amino acids long. The germline V and J ends were trimmed by 0 bases and 4 bases, with 12 bases remaining between them. The CDR3 loop is CSARDVRGTETQYF. In DNA, the CDR3 is TGCAGTGCTAGAGATGTCAGAGGTACAGAGACCCAGTACTTC.

This clonotype was seen more than once but under ten times. This chain uses TRBV29-1 with TRBJ2-3, with TRBD1 as a possible D gene (5 bases). This CDR3 spans 15 amino acids. Trimming took off 4 bases at V and 1 base at J, with 15 bases between the two ends. Germline V CDR1 and CDR2: SQVTM, ANQGSEA. In DNA, the CDR3 is TGCAGCGTTGTGGCAGTCAAAGGGGGCACAGATACGCAGTATTTT. Protein product: CSVVAVKGGTDTQYF.

In its sample, this clonotype was seen a few times. The V gene is TRBV6-2 or TRBV6-3, the J gene TRBJ2-3; the match to TRBD2 covers 8 bases. CDR1 is MNHEY, CDR2 SVGEGT, per germline. V lost 3 bases and J lost 2; bases outside the gene matches: 10. This CDR3 is 17 amino acids long. The CDR3 is CASSYTSGGGFTDTQYF. CDR3 coding DNA: TGTGCCAGCAGTTATACTAGCGGAGGGGGGTTCACAGATACGCAGTATTTT.

A remark on this clonotype: One end of the junction does not line up with germline, which may come from a read error. The chain joins TRBV12-3 or TRBV12-4 to TRBJ1-1; D is unresolved. The CDR3 contains 13 residues. The CDR3 bases are TGTACCAGCATTGGAGGTCTTAACACTGAAGCTTTCTTT. It encodes CTSIGGLNTEAFF.

V usage is TRBV29-1 and J usage is TRBJ2-7; the D gene could be TRBD1 or TRBD2 (7 bases each). CDR1 is SQVTM, CDR2 ANQGSEA, per germline. CDR3 size: 14 residues. V dropped 4 bases and J dropped 7 bases, with 20 bases sitting between them. CDR3 region: CSVAGGAPYNEQYF. The CDR3 DNA reads as TGCAGCGTTGCAGGGGGGGCCCCATACAATGAGCAGTACTTC.

The chain employs TRBV30 and TRBJ2-1, with 10 positions matching TRBD2. After removal of 7 bases from V and 5 bases from J, the junction contained 5 bases not matched to a gene. The CDR3 is 13 amino acids. Germline CDR1 and CDR2: GTSNPN and SVGIG (reference sequence). CDR3 sequence: CAFLAGAHNEQFF. CDR3 bases: TGTGCCTTCCTAGCGGGAGCACACAATGAGCAGTTCTTC.

This chain joins TRBV10-3 and TRBJ2-3; D unclear. The CDR3 consists of 12 residues. V was shortened by 3 bases and J by 5 bases, with 6 bases between the two germline ends. Looked up from germline, CDR1 is ENHRY and CDR2 is SYGVKD. The CDR3 is CAISDGLDTQYF. CDR3 DNA sequence: TGTGCCATCAGTGATGGGTTAGATACGCAGTATTTT.

In the case of this clonotype: This may come from a read error, since a much larger clone is one base off. The chain joins TRBV12-3 or TRBV12-4 to TRBJ1-1; tentatively, D is TRBD1 (6 bases). V was pared by 3 bases and J by 4 bases, with 12 bases between. The CDR3 consists of 14 residues. Here the CDR3 reads CASSFGLGATEAFF. The CDR3 coding sequence is TGTGCCAGCAGTTTCGGATTGGGGGCCACTGAAGCTTTCTTT.

This clonotype showed up just a few times. This chain joins TRBV6-6 and TRBJ2-1; 11 positions agree with TRBD2. The V and J ends lost 7 bases and 6 bases, in that order; junction bases with no gene match: 8. The CDR3 runs to 15 residues. Germline V gene lookup returns CDR1 MNHNY and CDR2 SVGAGI (reference sequence). In nucleotides, the CDR3 is TGTGCCAGCACCCAACTAGCGGGAGTCCTCAATGAGCAGTTCTTC. Protein product: CASTQLAGVLNEQFF.

The table lists this clonotype with a few counts. CDR3 sequence (DNA): TGTGCCAGCACCGCGACAGGGCCCCCCTACGAGCAGTACTTC. Translation gives CASTATGPPYEQYF. This chain links TRBV27 with TRBJ2-7; 7 positions agree with TRBD1. The CDR3 is made up of 14 amino acids. CDR1 is MNHEY, CDR2 SMNVEV, per germline (reference sequence). V dropped 7 bases and J dropped 2; count of bases not matched to a gene: 8.

A remark on this clonotype: This may be a read error, as it is one base from a much larger clone. The CDR3 nucleotides read TGCGTCAGCAGTGGGACAGGGGCAGATACGCAGTATTTT. As protein: CVSSGTGADTQYF. The chain uses TRBV5-1 and TRBJ2-3, with 10 bases aligning to TRBD1. The V gene's germline CDR1 is SGHRS and CDR2 YFSETQ. The CDR3 runs to 13 residues.

This clonotype was counted only a few times. The chain uses TRBV20-1 and TRBJ1-6; a weak D match, TRBD1 (5 bases). Between the trimmed V and J ends, which lost 5 bases and 6 bases, there was a span of 17 bases. CDR1 DFQATT and CDR2 SNEGSKA come from the germline V gene (reference sequence). The CDR3 loop spans 15 amino acids. The CDR3 coding sequence is TGCAGTGCTCCGACTCCGATGGGGGGTAATTCACCCCTCCACTTT. Its protein product is CSAPTPMGGNSPLHF.

This clonotype has just a few counts. The chain has TRBV29-1 and TRBJ1-5; 9 bases match TRBD1. The CDR3 consists of 14 residues. Germline values: CDR1 SQVTM, CDR2 ANQGSEA. Trimming took 5 bases from V and 0 from J; bases not matched to a gene: 2. The CDR3 nucleotides read TGCAGCGTTCCGGGACAGGGTAGCAATCAGCCCCAGCATTTT. Its protein product is CSVPGQGSNQPQHF.

This clonotype turned up a few times. The chain recombines TRBV12-3 or TRBV12-4 with TRBJ2-3, with D uncertain. The CDR3 is 12 amino acids. V dropped 6 bases and J dropped 4 bases, with 8 bases sitting between them. In nucleotides, the CDR3 is TGTGCCAGCAGCCAACTCCCAGATACGCAGTATTTT. Residues: CASSQLPDTQYF.

This clonotype was detected a few times. The chain links TRBV30 to TRBJ2-1, with 7 positions matching TRBD2. Germline V gene lookup returns CDR1 GTSNPN and CDR2 SVGIG (reference sequence). V trimming: 7 bases; J trimming: 10 bases; junction bases outside the gene matches: 22. The CDR3 has 16 residues. The CDR3 DNA follows: TGTGCCTCCACCCCTAGCCGCGGGAGAGTTGCGCAGGAGCAGTTCTTC. Translated: CASTPSRGRVAQEQFF.

The gene calls are TRBV9 and TRBJ2-3, with a weak D call TRBD1 (5 bases). V gave up 0 bases and J gave up 5 bases, with 19 bases separating them. Germline CDR1 and CDR2: SGDLS and YYNGEE. The CDR3 contains 17 residues. CDR3 nucleotide sequence: TGTGCCAGCAGCGTAGTAACAGGAAGGATCCCTCAAGATACGCAGTATTTT. Translated: CASSVVTGRIPQDTQYF.

Turning to this clonotype: At one end the junction does not follow the germline gene, possibly because of a read error. CDR3 in amino acids: CSVKEPGLETDTQYF. CDR3 nucleotide sequence: TGCAGCGTTAAAGAGCCTGGCCTAGAGACAGATACGCAGTATTTT. J is TRBJ2-3 and V is TRBV29-1; D remains unclear. The CDR3 covers 15 residues. CDR1 and CDR2 from the germline V gene are SQVTM and ANQGSEA.

The chain couples TRBV20-1 to TRBJ2-7; D may be TRBD2 (5 bases). V was pared by 4 bases and J by 6 bases, with 25 bases between. The germline V gene encodes CDR1 DFQATT and CDR2 SNEGSKA (reference sequence). The CDR3 has 16 amino acids. In nucleotides, the CDR3 is TGCAGTGCTAATACCGAGGGCGAAGGTAGGGTAGGCGAGCAGTACTTC. Translating gives CSANTEGEGRVGEQYF.

The table lists this clonotype with a few counts. The V gene is TRBV20-1, the J gene TRBJ2-2; 8 positions match TRBD1. There are 19 residues in the CDR3. The junction had 16 bases not matched to a gene; V was cut back by 1 base and J by 3 bases. In germline, CDR1 is DFQATT, CDR2 SNEGSKA (reference sequence). The CDR3 is CSARGHPDPDRAYTGELFF. The CDR3 region has the DNA TGCAGTGCTAGAGGTCATCCGGATCCGGACAGGGCTTACACCGGGGAGCTGTTTTTT.

This clonotype was seen just once. The chain combines TRBV6-2 or TRBV6-3 with TRBJ2-2; possible D gene TRBD1, 5 bases. CDR3 size: 16 residues. CDR1 MNHEY and CDR2 SVGEGT come from the germline V gene. The V end was cut by 4 bases, the J end by 3 bases, with 15 bases between. The CDR3 bases are TGTGCCAGCAGTTCTAATAGGGGCGTAGACACCGGGGAGCTGTTTTTT. It is translated as CASSSNRGVDTGELFF.

This clonotype occurred a few times. The genes are TRBV5-1 and TRBJ2-5, with D perhaps TRBD1 (6 bases). The V gene lost 0 bases and the J gene lost 2 bases, with 8 bases spanning the gap. From germline, CDR1 is SGHRS and CDR2 YFSETQ. The CDR3 is made up of 14 amino acids. CDR3 DNA sequence: TGCGCCAGCAGCTTGGAGCAGGGGCAAGAGACCCAGTACTTC. Amino acid sequence: CASSLEQGQETQYF.

The gene calls are TRBV21-1 and TRBJ2-3; the table calls TRBD1, which could not be checked here. TRBV21-1 is a pseudogene segment. The CDR3 has 17 amino acids. CDR3 sequence reads: CASSKAEPGQGTDTQYF. The CDR3 DNA is TGTGCCAGCAGCAAAGCGGAACCGGGACAGGGGACCGATACGCAGTATTTT.

The gene calls are TRBV24-1 and TRBJ2-3; TRBD1 matches at 7 bases. The CDR3 consists of 15 residues. CDR1 is KGHDR, CDR2 SFDVKD, per germline. V was pared by 4 bases and J by 3 bases, with 6 bases of the junction left unmatched. The chain's CDR3 is CATSDNRGPTDTQYF. DNA for the CDR3: TGTGCCACCAGTGACAACAGGGGACCAACAGATACGCAGTATTTT.